The 16 T cell receptor beta chains given below trace back to one sample, sequenced in a study of circulating and synovial CD4+ cells in juvenile arthritis. The table came from immunoSEQ multiplex PCR; TCRdb's copy has only in-frame clones and leaves some out. The sample lists around 31,000 clones; about 95% were seen once. Sequences were obtained from CD4+ T cells from blood. The origin of the receptors is a human donor with juvenile idiopathic arthritis.

This chain joins TRBV6-6 and TRBJ2-6, with D uncertain. V lost 0 bases to trimming and J lost 1 base, with 4 bases between them. CDR1 and CDR2 from the germline V gene are MNHNY and SVGAGI (reference sequence). The CDR3 is made up of 15 amino acids. This CDR3 is CASSYSLSGANVLTF. DNA of the CDR3: TGTGCCAGCAGTTACTCCCTATCTGGGGCCAACGTCCTGACTTTC.

The chain recombines TRBV4-2 with TRBJ1-3; D gene ambiguous. Germline V gene lookup returns CDR1 LGHNA and CDR2 YNFKEQ. This CDR3 spans 16 amino acids. V lost 0 bases, J lost 0 bases, and 9 bases lay in between. The CDR3 sequence: CASSQDITNSGNTIYF. The CDR3 region has the DNA TGTGCCAGCAGCCAAGATATAACAAACTCTGGAAACACCATATATTTT.

The chain uses TRBV5-1 and TRBJ2-5, with 10 positions matching TRBD1. Germline assignment: CDR1 SGHRS and CDR2 YFSETQ. Losses at the gene ends were 4 bases for V and 5 bases for J; bases not matched to a gene: 2. There are 13 residues in the CDR3. The CDR3: CASSGGQGETQYF. The CDR3 DNA reads as TGCGCCAGCAGCGGGGGACAGGGGGAGACCCAGTACTTC.

The V call is TRBV5-4, the J call TRBJ2-5; TRBD2 aligns across 10 bases. Trimming removed 4 bases from V and 5 bases from J; junction bases left unmatched: 8. This CDR3 has 15 residues. Germline loops: CDR1 SGHNT, CDR2 YYREEE (reference sequence). CDR3 sequence (DNA): TGTGCCAGCAGCCCCCCTAGCGGGAGTTTCGAGACCCAGTACTTC. Translation gives CASSPPSGSFETQYF.

This clone was recorded once. This chain uses TRBV9 with TRBJ2-1; 8 nucleotides line up with TRBD2. Germline V gene sequence: CDR1 SGDLS, CDR2 YYNGEE. Germline trimming cut 0 bases from V and 3 bases from J; bases unmatched to any gene: 2. The CDR3 has 15 residues. The chain's CDR3 is CASSVAGTSYNEQFF. The CDR3 region has the DNA TGTGCCAGCAGCGTAGCCGGGACTAGCTACAATGAGCAGTTCTTC.

The chain employs TRBV6-5 and TRBJ2-3, with D tentatively TRBD2 (6 bases). V was cut by 3 bases and J by 6 bases, with 16 bases left in between. The CDR3 is made up of 15 amino acids. Germline CDR1 reads MNHEY; CDR2 reads SVGAGI. The CDR3 is CASSYGRGGFDTQYF. The CDR3 DNA reads as TGTGCCAGCAGTTATGGGAGAGGAGGGTTTGATACGCAGTATTTT.

The chain carries TRBV19 and TRBJ1-1, with D hard to call. V was cut by 3 bases and J by 8 bases, with 13 bases left in between. The CDR3 is 13 residues long. Germline V CDR1 and CDR2: LNHDA, SQIVND (reference sequence). The CDR3 protein is CASSITRIGEAFF. CDR3 DNA sequence: TGTGCCAGTAGTATTACCAGGATAGGAGAAGCTTTCTTT.

Here the CDR3 DNA reads TGTGCCATCAGCTCCTTTGCAGATACGCAGTATTTT. Protein product: CAISSFADTQYF. The chain employs TRBV10-3 and TRBJ2-3; D remains unclear. The CDR3 extends over 12 amino acids. V was clipped by 6 bases and J by 4 bases, with 8 bases between them. Germline CDR1 and CDR2: ENHRY and SYGVKD.

The rearrangement joins TRBV21-1 to TRBJ2-7; the table's D call TRBD1 went unverified against the DNA. TRBV21-1 is a documented pseudogene. This CDR3 has 14 amino acids. The CDR3 nucleotides are TGTGCCAGCAGCGCTCGGACAGGGCCCTACGAGCAGTACTTC. Translated, it gives CASSARTGPYEQYF.

This chain links TRBV7-2 with TRBJ2-3; TRBD2 is a possible D gene (6 bases). This CDR3 is built from 15 residues. Looked up from germline, CDR1 is SGHTA and CDR2 is FQGNSA. V lost 1 base and J 6 bases, leaving 14 bases between the germline ends. The CDR3 DNA follows: TGTGCCAGCAGCTTAGTGGGGGGACGTGGGGATACGCAGTATTTT. Translating it yields CASSLVGGRGDTQYF.

J is TRBJ1-4 and V is TRBV19; tentative D call: TRBD1 (5 bases). The CDR3 runs to 14 residues. The germline V gene has CDR1 LNHDA and CDR2 SQIVND (reference sequence). Trimming shortened V by 6 bases and J by 5 bases, and 13 bases separated the two germline ends. The CDR3 coding sequence is TGTGCCAGTAGGAGAACAGGTACCAATGAAAAACTGTTTTTT. This translates into CASRRTGTNEKLFF.

To note about this clone: Other DNA sequences of this sample code for an identical CDR3. CDR3 sequence reads: CASSLIAGANYGYTF. The CDR3 nucleotides read TGTGCCAGCAGCTTGATAGCAGGGGCTAACTATGGCTACACCTTC. This chain uses TRBV5-8 with TRBJ1-2, with D possibly TRBD1 on 6 matching bases. The CDR3 length is 15 residues. Trimming removed 1 base at V and 0 bases at J, with 10 bases between. CDR1 is SGHTS, CDR2 YDEGEE, per germline.

This chain connects TRBV7-9 to TRBJ2-3; 13 bases line up with TRBD2. With V trimmed by 1 base and J by 2 bases, 6 bases remained unmatched. The CDR3 is made up of 18 amino acids. Per germline, CDR1 SEHNR and CDR2 FQNEAQ (reference sequence). The DNA of the CDR3 is TGTGCCAGCAGCTTAGGGGGACTAGCGGGGAGACACACAGATACGCAGTATTTT. This gives the protein CASSLGGLAGRHTDTQYF. The full variable domain, with the rest looked up from reference TRBV7-9 and TRBJ2-3, is DTGVSQNPRHKITKRGQNVTFRCDPISEHNRLYWYRQTLGQGPEFLTYFQNEAQLEKSRLLSDRFSAERPKGSFSTLEIQRTEQGDSAMYLCASSLGGLAGRHTDTQYFGPGTRLTVL.

The CDR3 DNA sequence: TGTGCCAGCAGCCCCCCGGGACAGGGAACAGATACGCAGTATTTT. Amino acid sequence: CASSPPGQGTDTQYF. The V and J genes are TRBV7-3 and TRBJ2-3, with 9 bases that match TRBD1. The CDR3 has 15 residues. V shed 5 bases and J 3 bases; nucleotides not matched to a gene: 6. Germline V lookup: CDR1 SGHTA, CDR2 FQGTGA.

CDR3 protein: CASSPFGENTEAFF. CDR3 DNA: TGTGCCAGCAGTCCCTTCGGGGAGAACACTGAAGCTTTCTTT. The J gene is TRBJ1-1, the V gene TRBV6-4; no clear D gene. This CDR3 is built from 14 residues. Trimming pared 5 bases from V and 1 base from J, leaving 11 bases between. CDR1 is MRHNA, CDR2 SNTAGT, per germline.

This chain connects TRBV29-1 to TRBJ1-1, with 11 bases fitting TRBD1. The germline V gene has CDR1 SQVTM and CDR2 ANQGSEA. CDR3 length: 12 residues. V lost 6 bases, J lost 10 bases, and 7 bases stayed unmatched. The DNA of the CDR3 is TGCAGCGTCGGAGGACAGGGGGCGCCAGCTTTCTTT. Its translation: CSVGGQGAPAFF. The complete variable domain, with remaining parts taken from reference TRBV29-1 and TRBJ1-1, reads SAVISQKPSRDICQRGTSLTIQCQVDSQVTMMFWYRQQPGQSLTLIATANQGSEATYESGFVIDKFPISRPNLTFSTLTVSNMSPEDSSIYLCSVGGQGAPAFFGQGTRLTVV.